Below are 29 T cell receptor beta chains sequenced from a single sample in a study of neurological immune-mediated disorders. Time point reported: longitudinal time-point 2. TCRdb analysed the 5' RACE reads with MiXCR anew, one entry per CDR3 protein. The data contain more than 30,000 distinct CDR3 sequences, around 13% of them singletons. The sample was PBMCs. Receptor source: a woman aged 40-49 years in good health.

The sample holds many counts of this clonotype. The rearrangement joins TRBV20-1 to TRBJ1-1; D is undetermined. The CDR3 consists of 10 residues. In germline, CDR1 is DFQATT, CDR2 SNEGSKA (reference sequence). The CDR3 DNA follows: TGCAGGGTCGGGGACACTGAAGCTTTCTTT. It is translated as CRVGDTEAFF.

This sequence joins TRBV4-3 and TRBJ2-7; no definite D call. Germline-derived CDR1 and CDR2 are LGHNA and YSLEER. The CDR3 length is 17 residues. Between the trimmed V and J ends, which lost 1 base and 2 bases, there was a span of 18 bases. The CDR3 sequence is CASSQAHGHSRPYEQYF. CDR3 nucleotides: TGCGCCAGCAGCCAAGCCCACGGCCACTCCAGGCCCTACGAGCAGTACTTC.

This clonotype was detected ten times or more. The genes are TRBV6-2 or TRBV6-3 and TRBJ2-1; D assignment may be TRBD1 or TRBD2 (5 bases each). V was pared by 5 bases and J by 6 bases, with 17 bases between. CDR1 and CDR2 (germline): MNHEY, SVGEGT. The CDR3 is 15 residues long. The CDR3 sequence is CASSPPGLGTNEQFF. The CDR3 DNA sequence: TGTGCCAGCAGTCCCCCGGGGCTAGGGACCAATGAGCAGTTCTTC.

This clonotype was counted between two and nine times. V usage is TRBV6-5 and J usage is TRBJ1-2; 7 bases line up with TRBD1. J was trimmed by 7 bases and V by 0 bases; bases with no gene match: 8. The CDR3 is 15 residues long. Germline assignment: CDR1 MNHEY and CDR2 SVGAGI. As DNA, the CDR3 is TGTGCCAGCAGTTACTCGACAGGGTGGCTGAGTGGCTACACCTTC. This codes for CASSYSTGWLSGYTF.

CDR3 sequence (DNA): TGCAGTGCTCTGTGGCCGGGACAGGGCTATGGCTACACCTTC. Amino acids: CSALWPGQGYGYTF. The chain carries TRBV20-1 and TRBJ1-2; 9 bases align to TRBD1. Germline CDR1 is DFQATT and CDR2 is SNEGSKA (reference sequence). This CDR3 contains 14 residues. With 5 bases clipped from V and 4 bases from J, the junction kept 8 bases outside the gene matches.

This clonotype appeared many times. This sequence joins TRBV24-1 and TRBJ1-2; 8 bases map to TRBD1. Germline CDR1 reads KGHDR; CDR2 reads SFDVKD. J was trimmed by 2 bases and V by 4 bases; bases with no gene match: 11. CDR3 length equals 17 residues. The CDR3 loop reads CATSDRTMDRENYGYTF. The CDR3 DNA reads TGTGCCACCAGTGACCGTACTATGGACAGGGAAAACTATGGCTACACCTTC.

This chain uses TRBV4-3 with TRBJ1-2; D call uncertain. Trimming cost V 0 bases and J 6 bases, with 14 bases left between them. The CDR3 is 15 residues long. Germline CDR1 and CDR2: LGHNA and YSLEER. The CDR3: CASSQDGLRVDGYTF. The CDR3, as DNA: TGCGCCAGCAGCCAAGATGGTCTAAGGGTAGATGGCTACACCTTC.

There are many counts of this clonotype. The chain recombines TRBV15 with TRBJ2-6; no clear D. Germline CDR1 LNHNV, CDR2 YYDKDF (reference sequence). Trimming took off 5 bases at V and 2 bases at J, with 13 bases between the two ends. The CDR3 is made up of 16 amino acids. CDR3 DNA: TGTGCCACCAGCCCGACCGGAGACCCTGGGGCCAACGTCCTGACTTTC. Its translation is CATSPTGDPGANVLTF.

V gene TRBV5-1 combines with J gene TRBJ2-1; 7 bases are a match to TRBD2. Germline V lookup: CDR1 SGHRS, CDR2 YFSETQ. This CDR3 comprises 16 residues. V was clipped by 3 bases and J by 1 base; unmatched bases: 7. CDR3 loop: CASSSVRAGSYNEQFF. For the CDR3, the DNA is TGCGCCAGCAGCTCCGTAAGAGCGGGGTCCTACAATGAGCAGTTCTTC.

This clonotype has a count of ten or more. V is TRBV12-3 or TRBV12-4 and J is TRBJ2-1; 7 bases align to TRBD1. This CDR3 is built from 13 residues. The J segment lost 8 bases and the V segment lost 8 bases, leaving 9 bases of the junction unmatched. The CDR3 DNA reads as TGTGCCAGCGTTGAGGGGGCGCGGGATGAGCAGTTCTTC. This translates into CASVEGARDEQFF.

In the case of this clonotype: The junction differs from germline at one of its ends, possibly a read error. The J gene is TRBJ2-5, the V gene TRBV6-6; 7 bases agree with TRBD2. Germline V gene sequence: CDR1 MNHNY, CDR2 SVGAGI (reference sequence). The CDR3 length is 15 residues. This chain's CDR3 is CASSYLGTTGESQYF. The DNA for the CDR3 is TGTGCCAGCAGTTACTTGGGGACTACTGGAGAGTCCCAGTACTTC.

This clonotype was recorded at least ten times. For the CDR3, the DNA is TGTGCCAGCAGCTCGAACGGGAGGGCCTTGGAGACCCAGTACTTC. Translating it yields CASSSNGRALETQYF. This sequence joins TRBV5-5 and TRBJ2-5, with 8 bases fitting TRBD2. Unmatched junction bases numbered 9, after V lost 3 bases and J lost 5 bases. The CDR3 is made up of 15 amino acids. Germline CDR1 reads SGHKS; CDR2 reads YYEKEE (reference sequence).

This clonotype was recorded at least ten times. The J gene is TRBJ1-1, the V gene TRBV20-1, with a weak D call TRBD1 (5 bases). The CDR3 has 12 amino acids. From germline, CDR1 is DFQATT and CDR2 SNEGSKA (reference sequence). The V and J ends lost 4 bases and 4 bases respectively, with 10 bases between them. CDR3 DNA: TGCAGTGCTAATCAGGGTGTCACTGAAGCTTTCTTT. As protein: CSANQGVTEAFF.

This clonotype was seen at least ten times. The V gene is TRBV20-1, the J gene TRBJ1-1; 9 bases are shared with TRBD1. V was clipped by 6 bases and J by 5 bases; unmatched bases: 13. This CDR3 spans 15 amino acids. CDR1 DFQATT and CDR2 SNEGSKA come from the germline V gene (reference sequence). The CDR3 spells CSAFPGQGFRTEAFF. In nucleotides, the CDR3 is TGCAGTGCATTTCCGGGACAGGGTTTTAGAACTGAAGCTTTCTTT.

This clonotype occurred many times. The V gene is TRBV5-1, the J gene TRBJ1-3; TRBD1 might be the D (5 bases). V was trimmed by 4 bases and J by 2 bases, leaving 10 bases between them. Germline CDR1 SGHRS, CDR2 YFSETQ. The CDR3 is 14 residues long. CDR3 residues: CASSGGTAGNTIYF. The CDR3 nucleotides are TGCGCCAGCAGCGGGGGGACTGCTGGAAACACCATATATTTT.

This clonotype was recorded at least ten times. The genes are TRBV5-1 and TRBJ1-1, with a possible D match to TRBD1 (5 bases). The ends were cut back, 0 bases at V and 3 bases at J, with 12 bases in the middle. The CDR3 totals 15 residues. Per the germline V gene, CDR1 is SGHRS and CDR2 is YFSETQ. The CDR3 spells CASSLAGTPDTEAFF. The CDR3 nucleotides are TGCGCCAGCAGCTTGGCCGGGACCCCGGACACTGAAGCTTTCTTT.

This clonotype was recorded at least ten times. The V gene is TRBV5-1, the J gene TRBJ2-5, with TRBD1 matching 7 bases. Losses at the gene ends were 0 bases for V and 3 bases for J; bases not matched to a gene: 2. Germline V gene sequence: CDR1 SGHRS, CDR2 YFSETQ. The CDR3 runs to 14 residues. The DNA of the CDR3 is TGCGCCAGCAGCTTGGTACAGGGGAAAGAGACCCAGTACTTC. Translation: CASSLVQGKETQYF.

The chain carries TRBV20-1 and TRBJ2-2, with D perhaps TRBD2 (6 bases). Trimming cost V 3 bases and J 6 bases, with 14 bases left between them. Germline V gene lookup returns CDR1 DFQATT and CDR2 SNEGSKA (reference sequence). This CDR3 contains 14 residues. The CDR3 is CSARGGSVPGELFF. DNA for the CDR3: TGCAGTGCTAGGGGGGGTAGCGTCCCCGGGGAGCTGTTTTTT.

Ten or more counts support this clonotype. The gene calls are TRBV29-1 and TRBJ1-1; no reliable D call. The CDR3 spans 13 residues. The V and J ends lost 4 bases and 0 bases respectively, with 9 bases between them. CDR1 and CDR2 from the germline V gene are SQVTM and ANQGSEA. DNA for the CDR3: TGCAGCGTTGTAGGGTCGGTGAACACTGAAGCTTTCTTT. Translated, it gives CSVVGSVNTEAFF.

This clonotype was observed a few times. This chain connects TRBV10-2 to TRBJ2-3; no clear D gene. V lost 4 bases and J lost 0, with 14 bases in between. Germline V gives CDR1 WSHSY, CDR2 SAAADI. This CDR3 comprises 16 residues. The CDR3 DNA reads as TGCGCCAGCAGTGGGCACTTGCGGTCTAGCACAGATACGCAGTATTTT. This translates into CASSGHLRSSTDTQYF.

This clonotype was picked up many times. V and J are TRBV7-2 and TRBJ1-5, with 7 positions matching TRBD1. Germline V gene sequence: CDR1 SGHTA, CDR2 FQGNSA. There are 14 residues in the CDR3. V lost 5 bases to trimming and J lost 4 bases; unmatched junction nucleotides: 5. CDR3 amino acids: CASSVIQGNQPQHF. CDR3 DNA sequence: TGTGCCAGCAGCGTCATACAGGGGAATCAGCCCCAGCATTTT.

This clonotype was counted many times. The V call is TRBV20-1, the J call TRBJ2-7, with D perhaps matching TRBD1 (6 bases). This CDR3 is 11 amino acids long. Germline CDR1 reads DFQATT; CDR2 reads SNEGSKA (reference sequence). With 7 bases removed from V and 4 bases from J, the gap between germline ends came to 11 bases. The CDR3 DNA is TGCAGTGTTATGGACAGATACGAGCAGTACTTC. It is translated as CSVMDRYEQYF.

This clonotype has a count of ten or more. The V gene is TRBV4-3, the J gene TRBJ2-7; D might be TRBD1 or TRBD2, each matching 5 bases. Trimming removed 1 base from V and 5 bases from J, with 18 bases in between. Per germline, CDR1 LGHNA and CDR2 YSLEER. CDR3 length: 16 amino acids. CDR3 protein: CASSQGLTPRGHEQYF. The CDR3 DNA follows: TGCGCCAGCAGCCAAGGTCTTACCCCGAGGGGCCACGAGCAGTACTTC.

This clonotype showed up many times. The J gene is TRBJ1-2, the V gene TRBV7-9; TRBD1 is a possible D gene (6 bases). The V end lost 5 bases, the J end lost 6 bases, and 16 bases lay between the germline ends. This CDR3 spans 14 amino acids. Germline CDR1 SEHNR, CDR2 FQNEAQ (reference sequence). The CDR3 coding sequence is TGTGCCAGCAGCCGAGCCGGGGGGCGAGATGGCTACACCTTC. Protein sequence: CASSRAGGRDGYTF.

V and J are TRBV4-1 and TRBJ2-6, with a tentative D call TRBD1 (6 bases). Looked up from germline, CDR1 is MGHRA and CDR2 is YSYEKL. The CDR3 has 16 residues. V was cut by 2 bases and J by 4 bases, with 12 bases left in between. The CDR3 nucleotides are TGCGCCAGCAGCCAAACACAGGGATCAGGGGCCAACGTCCTGACTTTC. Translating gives CASSQTQGSGANVLTF.

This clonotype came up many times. The CDR3 spells CASSFSGGQPQHF. CDR3 DNA sequence: TGTGCCAGCAGTTTCAGCGGTGGGCAGCCCCAGCATTTT. This chain joins TRBV12-3 or TRBV12-4 and TRBJ1-5, with D uncertain. Trimming took 3 bases from V and 7 from J, leaving 10 bases between them. There are 13 residues in the CDR3.

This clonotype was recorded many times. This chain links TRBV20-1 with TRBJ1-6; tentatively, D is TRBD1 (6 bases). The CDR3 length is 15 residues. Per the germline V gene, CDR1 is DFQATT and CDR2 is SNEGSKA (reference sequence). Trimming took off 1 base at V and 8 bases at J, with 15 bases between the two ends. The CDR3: CSARAGEAGDSPLHF. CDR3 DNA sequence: TGCAGTGCTAGAGCAGGGGAGGCAGGGGATTCACCCCTCCACTTT.

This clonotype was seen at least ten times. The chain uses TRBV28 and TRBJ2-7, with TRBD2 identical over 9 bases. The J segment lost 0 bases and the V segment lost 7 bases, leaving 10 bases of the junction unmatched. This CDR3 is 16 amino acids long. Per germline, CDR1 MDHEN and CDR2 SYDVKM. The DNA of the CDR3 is TGTGCCAGCACCCAGGGACTAGCAAGAAGCTCCTACGAGCAGTACTTC. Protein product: CASTQGLARSSYEQYF.

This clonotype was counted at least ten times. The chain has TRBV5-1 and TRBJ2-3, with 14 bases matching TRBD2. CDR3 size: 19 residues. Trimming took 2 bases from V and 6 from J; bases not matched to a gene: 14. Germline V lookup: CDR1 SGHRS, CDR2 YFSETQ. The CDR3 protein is CASSLRSPGLAGVMDTQYF. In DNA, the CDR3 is TGCGCCAGCAGCTTACGATCCCCGGGACTAGCGGGAGTTATGGATACGCAGTATTTT.